The clone carrying this T cell receptor (beta chain) has ten or more counts. The antigen remains unidentified. The sample belongs to a study of T cell repertoires in cytomegalovirus infection. Per germline, CDR1 SGHVS and CDR2 FQNEAQ. The CDR3 consists of 15 residues. The V gene end was trimmed by 0 bases and the J gene end by 5 bases; junction bases not matched to a gene: 4. TCRdb used MiXCR to reprocess the reads, holding one entry per CDR3 protein. The sample records roughly 800,000 distinct CDR3 sequences, under 35% being singletons. This receptor was identified in a human donor in good health (CMV status not recorded). Some clones in this sample may be carry-over from other donors' samples. The chain uses TRBV7-8 and TRBJ1-5, with 7 bases aligning to TRBD1. Sequencing used cultured CD8+ T cells from PBMCs, obtained from culture after CMV antigen stimulation. The CDR3 spells CASSLARDSYQPQHF. The CDR3 DNA is TGTGCCAGCAGCTTAGCCCGGGACAGCTATCAGCCCCAGCATTTT.